This TCR beta chain was profiled in a study of T-cell reconstitution after alpha-beta-depleted transplantation in children. Overall study findings and caveats: Surviving recipient cells, namely T cells and thymic progenitors, were the source of high day-60 TCRbeta diversity in some patients. At the one-year point after transplant, T-cell counts and TCRbeta diversity were found to come mostly from T cells that had been newly produced. Alpha-beta T cells present about two months after transplant were reported to originate from several hundred expanded graft clones.

On this clonotype itself: Its antigen is as yet unknown. A read error may explain this, as a much larger clone is one base away.

The germline gives CDR1 SGHRS, CDR2 YFSETQ. Between the trimmed V and J ends, which lost 1 base and 8 bases, there was a span of 15 bases. The CDR3 runs 15 residues. The TCRbeta library incorporated unique molecular identifiers. One entry per CDR3 protein, called by TCRdb with MiXCR from the PCR reads. The sample includes about 300,000 distinct CDR3 sequences, approximately 7.3% of them seen just once. The source of this sequence is a female patient between 2 and 10 years old who had a stem cell transplant for Fanconi anemia, so the T cells may come from the graft donor. This chain uses TRBV5-1 with TRBJ1-4; no definite D call. The sequencing here drew on peripheral blood, taken 360 days after TCRalphabeta/CD19-depleted stem cell transplant. CDR3 loop: CASSLMVAMEEKLFF. The CDR3 region has the DNA TGCGCCAGCAGCTTGATGGTCGCCATGGAGGAAAAACTGTTTTTT.